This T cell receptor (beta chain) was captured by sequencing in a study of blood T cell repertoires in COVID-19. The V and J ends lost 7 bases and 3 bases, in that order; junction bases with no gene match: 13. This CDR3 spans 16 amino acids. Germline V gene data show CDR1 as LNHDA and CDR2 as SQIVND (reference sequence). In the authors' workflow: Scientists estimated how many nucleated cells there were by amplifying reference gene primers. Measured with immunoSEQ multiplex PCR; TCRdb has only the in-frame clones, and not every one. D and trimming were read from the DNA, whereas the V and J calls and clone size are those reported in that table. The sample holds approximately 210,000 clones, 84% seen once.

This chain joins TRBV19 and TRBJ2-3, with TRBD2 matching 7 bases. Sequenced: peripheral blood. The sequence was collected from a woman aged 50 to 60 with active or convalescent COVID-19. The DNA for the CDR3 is TGTGCCAGTATTTTTCCACTAGCGATTGGTACAGATACGCAGTATTTT. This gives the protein CASIFPLAIGTDTQYF. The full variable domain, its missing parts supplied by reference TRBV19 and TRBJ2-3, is DGGITQSPKYLFRKEGQNVTLSCEQNLNHDAMYWYRQDPGQGLRLIYYSQIVNDFQKGDIAEGYSVSREKKESFPLTVTSAQKNPTAFYLCASIFPLAIGTDTQYFGPGTRLTVL.